The 17 T cell receptor beta chains reported below all come from one sample, sequenced in a study of STAT5B mutations in CD4+ large granular lymphocyte leukemia. Method: immunoSEQ multiplex PCR; TCRdb's copy keeps in-frame clones and lacks some. The sample contains roughly 6,700 clones, roughly 70% of which appear only once. Specimen: PBMCs. The receptors were sampled from a woman between 65 and 79 years old with CD4+ T-cell large granular lymphocyte leukemia.

The V and J genes are TRBV19 and TRBJ2-7; 9 positions agree with TRBD1. The CDR3 consists of 15 residues. The junction had 9 bases not matched to a gene; V was cut back by 4 bases and J by 5 bases. Per germline, CDR1 LNHDA and CDR2 SQIVND (reference sequence). DNA of the CDR3: TGTGCCAGTAGTAGCCGGGACAGGGTAAGCGACGAGCAGTACTTC. Its protein product is CASSSRDRVSDEQYF.

This chain links TRBV6-1 with TRBJ2-1, with 12 bases identical to TRBD2. The V segment lost 6 bases and the J segment 4 bases; nucleotides outside the gene matches: 4. The germline CDR1 and CDR2 sequences are MNHNS and SASEGT. This CDR3 spans 15 amino acids. CDR3 coding DNA: TGTGCCAGCAGACAAACTAGCGGGGGGTACAATGAGCAGTTCTTC. Protein sequence: CASRQTSGGYNEQFF.

The sample holds one count of this clone. The V gene is TRBV10-3, the J gene TRBJ2-1; 13 bases fit TRBD2. V gave up 2 bases and J gave up 9 bases; unmatched junction bases: 1. The CDR3 sequence is 14 residues long. Germline V CDR1 and CDR2: ENHRY, SYGVKD. Here the CDR3 DNA reads TGTGCCATCAGTGAGACTAGCGGGAGGGGTGAGCAGTTCTTC. It codes for CAISETSGRGEQFF.

The rearrangement uses TRBV5-1 and TRBJ2-7; TRBD1 agrees at 8 bases. Germline values: CDR1 SGHRS, CDR2 YFSETQ. The ends lost 4 bases at V and 5 bases at J; junction bases unmatched: 8. The CDR3 runs 14 residues. CDR3 sequence reads: CASSLTGASDEQYF. The CDR3 DNA sequence: TGCGCCAGCAGCCTGACAGGGGCCAGTGACGAGCAGTACTTC.

The CDR3 here is CASSPRQGVEKLFF. The CDR3 region has the DNA TGTGCCAGCAGTCCACGACAAGGGGTCGAAAAACTGTTTTTT. The chain employs TRBV28 and TRBJ1-4; possible D gene TRBD1, 5 bases. This CDR3 has 14 amino acids. The V gene lost 5 bases and the J gene lost 8 bases, with 15 bases spanning the gap. Germline V gene lookup returns CDR1 MDHEN and CDR2 SYDVKM. Together with reference TRBV28 and TRBJ1-4, the CDR3 gives the full variable domain: DVKVTQSSRYLVKRTGEKVFLECVQDMDHENMFWYRQDPGLGLRLIYFSYDVKMKEKGDIPEGYSVSREKKERFSLILESASTNQTSMYLCASSPRQGVEKLFFGSGTQLSVL.

The V and J genes are TRBV6-5 and TRBJ2-5; no clear D. Trimming left V 6 bases short and J 5 bases short, with 13 bases between. CDR3 length: 13 residues. From germline, CDR1 is MNHEY and CDR2 SVGAGI. This chain's CDR3 is CASSRSEPETQYF. As DNA, the CDR3 is TGTGCCAGCAGCCGGAGCGAGCCGGAGACCCAGTACTTC.

The J gene is TRBJ2-5, the V gene TRBV4-1; TRBD1 is a possible D gene (7 bases). V lost 0 bases to trimming and J lost 5 bases, with 13 bases between them. The CDR3 loop spans 15 amino acids. Germline lookup yields CDR1 MGHRA and CDR2 YSYEKL. Here the CDR3 DNA reads TGCGCCAGCAGCCAAGAGGTGACAGGGAGGGAGACCCAGTACTTC. This codes for CASSQEVTGRETQYF.

This chain joins TRBV18 and TRBJ2-5, with 10 bases identical to TRBD2. The CDR3 sequence is 17 residues long. Looked up from germline, CDR1 is KGHSH and CDR2 is LQKENI. V was pared by 3 bases and J by 7 bases, with 14 bases of the junction left unmatched. The DNA of the CDR3 is TGTGCCAGCTCACCCCCCCGGGCTAGCGGGAGTTCGTGGACCCAGTACTTC. Translating gives CASSPPRASGSSWTQYF.

The rearrangement joins TRBV2 to TRBJ1-5; D uncertain. V lost 6 bases and J lost 7, with 19 bases in between. CDR1 and CDR2 (germline): SNHLY, FYNNEI. The CDR3 is made up of 15 amino acids. CDR3: CASSTSGGSRQPQHF. CDR3 bases: TGTGCCAGCAGCACAAGCGGTGGATCTAGGCAGCCCCAGCATTTT.

V is TRBV6-5 and J is TRBJ1-3; TRBD1 is a possible D gene (5 bases). The V gene's germline CDR1 is MNHEY and CDR2 SVGAGI. V shed 0 bases and J shed 0 bases, with 6 bases lying between them. The CDR3 covers 15 residues. The CDR3 loop is CASSYSGASGNTIYF. In DNA, the CDR3 is TGTGCCAGCAGTTACTCCGGGGCCTCTGGAAACACCATATATTTT.

This clone turned up a few times. The chain joins TRBV5-4 to TRBJ1-6; D remains unclear. The CDR3 is made up of 14 amino acids. V was pared by 6 bases and J by 8 bases, with 15 bases between. Germline CDR1 SGHNT, CDR2 YYREEE (reference sequence). CDR3 residues: CASTVGRRDSPLHF. The CDR3 bases are TGTGCCAGCACAGTAGGGAGAAGGGATTCACCCCTCCACTTT.

CDR3 sequence: CASSFRSTGLDYEQYF. CDR3 DNA sequence: TGTGCCAGCAGTTTTCGGTCGACAGGGTTGGACTACGAGCAGTACTTC. The chain employs TRBV27 and TRBJ2-7; 7 bases align to TRBD1. The CDR3 is 16 residues long. The germline V gene has CDR1 MNHEY and CDR2 SMNVEV (reference sequence). V dropped 3 bases and J dropped 3; count of bases not matched to a gene: 11.

The gene calls are TRBV11-3 and TRBJ2-1; possibly TRBD1 for D (5 bases). Germline CDR1 is SGHNT and CDR2 is YENEEA. This CDR3 comprises 11 residues. The germline V and J ends were trimmed by 6 bases and 7 bases, with 7 bases remaining between them. This chain's CDR3 is CASRQDNEQFF. CDR3 in DNA: TGTGCCAGCAGACAGGATAATGAGCAGTTCTTC.

The V gene is TRBV6-5, the J gene TRBJ1-1, with unresolved D. This CDR3 spans 14 amino acids. Germline CDR1 is MNHEY and CDR2 is SVGAGI. Trimming left V 6 bases short and J 8 bases short, with 19 bases between. The CDR3 loop reads CASSPPGQRREAFF. CDR3 sequence (DNA): TGTGCCAGCAGCCCTCCTGGGCAGCGTCGGGAAGCTTTCTTT.

The J gene is TRBJ2-3, the V gene TRBV5-8, with 9 positions matching TRBD2. This CDR3 contains 16 residues. The germline V gene encodes CDR1 SGHTS and CDR2 YDEGEE. V lost 3 bases and J lost 4; bases outside the gene matches: 9. As DNA, the CDR3 is TGTGCCAGCAGCTGGGGGACTAGCTGGGGGCCAGATACGCAGTATTTT. Residues: CASSWGTSWGPDTQYF.

This clone was counted a single time. The rearrangement joins TRBV28 to TRBJ1-5; D is possibly TRBD1 (5 bases). V dropped 6 bases and J dropped 2 bases, with 11 bases sitting between them. This CDR3 is 14 amino acids long. Germline-derived CDR1 and CDR2 are MDHEN and SYDVKM. As DNA, the CDR3 is TGTGCCAGCAGCCGGGGGGGTGGCAATCAGCCCCAGCATTTT. It specifies CASSRGGGNQPQHF.

The chain combines TRBV30 with TRBJ2-5; 11 bases are a match to TRBD2. This CDR3 has 15 residues. Germline V gene data show CDR1 as GTSNPN and CDR2 as SVGIG (reference sequence). The V gene end was trimmed by 1 base and the J gene end by 5 bases; junction bases not matched to a gene: 6. The CDR3 here is CAWSEGSGGAETQYF. CDR3 nucleotides: TGTGCCTGGAGTGAGGGTAGCGGGGGGGCGGAGACCCAGTACTTC.